This is a list of T cell receptor beta chains from one sample in a study of blood T cell repertoires in COVID-19. Assay used: immunoSEQ multiplex PCR; TCRdb lists only in-frame clones, some missing. The data show about 210,000 clones, around 86% seen once. Sequencing used PBMCs or T cells enriched from blood (not recorded which). These receptors originate from a woman in her 50s with acute COVID-19. The CDR3 runs from the conserved cysteine through the conserved F or W. A D gene is named only where the DNA matches it firmly. The size of a clone is reported for some rows only, either as once, few or many, or as a class for expanded clones.

D: .; J: TRBJ1-6; size: .; V: TRBV2; CDR3: CASSERQGNSPLHF; DNA: TGTGCCAGCAGTGAGCGGCAGGGTAATTCACCCCTCCACTTT
D: TRBD1; J: TRBJ1-2; size: .; V: TRBV19; CDR3: CASSSGQGYGYTF; DNA: TGTGCCAGTAGTTCAGGACAGGGCTATGGCTACACCTTC
D: .; J: TRBJ2-3; size: .; V: TRBV5-1; CDR3: CASSLGGVGTDTQYF; DNA: TGCGCCAGCAGCTTGGGGGGCGTGGGCACAGATACGCAGTATTTT
D: TRBD1; J: TRBJ2-5; size: .; V: TRBV5-1; CDR3: CASSYGTAQETQYF; DNA: TGCGCCAGCAGCTATGGGACAGCTCAAGAGACCCAGTACTTC
D: TRBD2; J: TRBJ2-7; size: .; V: TRBV11-2; CDR3: CASSLRASGGAREQYF; DNA: TGTGCCAGCAGCCTACGGGCTAGCGGGGGGGCGCGGGAGCAGTACTTC
D: .; J: TRBJ1-6; size: .; V: TRBV7-8; CDR3: CASSPREKSPLHF; DNA: TGTGCCAGCAGCCCCCGGGAAAAAAGTCCCCTCCACTTT
D: .; J: TRBJ1-1; size: few; V: TRBV7-2; CDR3: CASSLRQGAAEAFF; DNA: TGTGCCAGCAGCTTAAGGCAAGGGGCCGCTGAAGCTTTCTTT
D: .; J: TRBJ1-2; size: .; V: TRBV2; CDR3: CASLVGQNYGYTF; DNA: TGTGCCAGTCTAGTTGGACAGAACTATGGCTACACCTTC
D: TRBD2; J: TRBJ2-1; size: few; V: TRBV5-1; CDR3: CASSVAGGANEQFF; DNA: TGCGCCAGCAGCGTAGCGGGGGGGGCTAATGAGCAGTTCTTC
D: .; J: TRBJ2-7; size: .; V: TRBV9; CDR3: CASSVGTRSSYEQYF; DNA: TGTGCCAGCAGCGTAGGGACACGAAGCTCCTACGAGCAGTACTTC
D: .; J: TRBJ2-5; size: .; V: TRBV10-3; CDR3: CAISEEGQETQYF; DNA: TGTGCCATCAGTGAGGAGGGCCAAGAGACCCAGTACTTC
D: TRBD1; J: TRBJ2-5; size: .; V: TRBV27; CDR3: CASRPTGLKTQYF; DNA: TGTGCCAGCAGACCGACAGGGTTGAAGACCCAGTACTTC
D: .; J: TRBJ1-5; size: .; V: TRBV2; CDR3: CASSAPNQPQHF; DNA: TGTGCCAGCAGTGCTCCCAATCAGCCCCAGCATTTT
D: TRBD2; J: TRBJ2-2; size: once; V: TRBV5-6; CDR3: CASSIAGGTTGELFF; DNA: TGTGCCAGCAGCATAGCGGGGGGGACCACCGGGGAGCTGTTTTTT
D: .; J: TRBJ1-6; size: once; V: TRBV11-3; CDR3: CASSRGSYNSPLHF; DNA: TGTGCCAGCAGCAGGGGCTCCTATAATTCACCCCTCCACTTT
D: .; J: TRBJ1-6; size: .; V: TRBV2; CDR3: CASRDHEGENSPLHF; DNA: TGTGCCAGCAGGGACCACGAGGGGGAAAATTCACCCCTCCACTTT
D: .; J: TRBJ1-1; size: .; V: TRBV7-2; CDR3: CASSLYGNTEAFF; DNA: TGTGCCAGCAGCTTATACGGGAACACTGAAGCTTTCTTT
D: .; J: TRBJ1-2; size: .; V: TRBV6-1; CDR3: CASSEAGPLNYGYTF; DNA: TGTGCCAGCAGTGAAGCGGGGCCCCTTAACTATGGCTACACCTTC
D: .; J: TRBJ2-7; size: .; V: TRBV3-1/TRBV3-2; CDR3: CASSQTVQVGEEVGYF; DNA: TGTGCCAGCAGCCAAACCGTACAGGTAGGGGAGGAGGTCGGGTACTTC
D: .; J: TRBJ2-7; size: .; V: TRBV28; CDR3: CASSTDWYYEQYF; DNA: TGTGCCAGCAGCACTGACTGGTACTACGAGCAGTACTTC
D: TRBD2; J: TRBJ2-1; size: .; V: TRBV7-2; CDR3: CASSLESGGYNEQFF; DNA: TGTGCCAGCAGCTTAGAATCGGGGGGGTACAATGAGCAGTTCTTC
D: .; J: TRBJ1-5; size: .; V: TRBV6-2/TRBV6-3; CDR3: CASSPPGPSNQPQHF; DNA: TGTGCCAGCAGCCCGCCAGGGCCGAGCAATCAGCCCCAGCATTTT
D: TRBD1; J: TRBJ1-2; size: .; V: TRBV12-3/TRBV12-4; CDR3: CASRRGQGYGYTF; DNA: TGTGCCAGCAGGAGGGGGCAAGGCTATGGCTACACCTTC
D: TRBD1; J: TRBJ2-2; size: few; V: TRBV11-2; CDR3: CASSFTGVSRELFF; DNA: TGTGCCAGCAGCTTTACAGGGGTGAGCCGGGAGCTGTTTTTT
D: TRBD2; J: TRBJ2-2; size: .; V: TRBV5-1; CDR3: CASSLAAGGPSTGELFF; DNA: TGCGCCAGCAGCTTGGCAGCGGGGGGGCCGAGCACCGGGGAGCTGTTTTTT